Following are 10 T cell receptor beta chains from one sample sequenced in a study of post-analysis software for immune sequencing data. Built from TCR beta cDNA, the libraries had unique molecular identifiers in them. One entry per CDR3 protein, called by TCRdb with MiXCR from the PCR reads. The sample includes roughly 400,000 distinct CDR3 sequences, over 30% of them seen just once. Whole-study results and caveats: Five or six TRBV segments appeared more often in patients than in controls, and TRBV5-6, TRBV5-1 and TRBV20-1 were among these.

Their cognate antigens are unknown. The sequenced sample was blood. These TCRs come from a girl aged 2-10 years with multiple sclerosis.

V is TRBV29-1 and J is TRBJ1-1; a possible D gene is TRBD1 (6 bases). This CDR3 spans 16 amino acids. From germline, CDR1 is SQVTM and CDR2 ANQGSEA. V was trimmed by 1 base and J by 0 bases, leaving 15 bases between them. This CDR3 is CSVEGTRGRVNTEAFF. DNA of the CDR3: TGCAGCGTTGAAGGAACCCGGGGGCGCGTGAACACTGAAGCTTTCTTT.

CDR3 in DNA: TGTGCCACCAGCAGACTAGCGGGAGGCTCCTACAATGAGCAGTACTTC. It encodes CATSRLAGGSYNEQYF. The chain has TRBV15 and TRBJ2-1, with 11 bases lining up with TRBD2. The DNA matches TRBJ2-7 better at its end, which makes the J call doubtful. Germline V gives CDR1 LNHNV, CDR2 YYDKDF (reference sequence). This CDR3 has 16 amino acids.

This chain uses TRBV29-1 with TRBJ1-2, with D unresolved. The germline V gene encodes CDR1 SQVTM and CDR2 ANQGSEA. V lost 0 bases, J lost 8 bases, and 4 bases lay in between. The CDR3 spans 10 residues. DNA of the CDR3: TGCAGCGTTGAAGATATAGGCTACACCTTC. It yields the protein CSVEDIGYTF.

This clonotype was observed many times. The V gene is TRBV6-6, the J gene TRBJ2-3, with 11 nucleotides matching TRBD2. The CDR3 is 15 amino acids. J lost 0 bases, V lost 5 bases, and 1 base had no gene match. Looked up from germline, CDR1 is MNHNY and CDR2 is SVGAGI (reference sequence). CDR3 sequence: CASSPSGGSTDTQYF. The CDR3 DNA sequence: TGTGCCAGCAGTCCTAGCGGGGGGAGCACAGATACGCAGTATTTT.

The chain uses TRBV6-1 and TRBJ2-7; D unresolved. Trimming pared 0 bases from V and 3 bases from J, leaving 9 bases between. The CDR3 is 14 amino acids. Germline V gene lookup returns CDR1 MNHNS and CDR2 SASEGT. The CDR3 DNA is TGTGCCAGCAGTGAAGCCTCGAGGTTCTACGAGCAGTACTTC. Translated: CASSEASRFYEQYF.

The chain has TRBV12-3 or TRBV12-4 and TRBJ2-1; D is undetermined. CDR3 size: 15 residues. Trimming pared 6 bases from V and 0 bases from J, leaving 12 bases between. The CDR3: CASRAGGASYNEQFF. Written as DNA, the CDR3 is TGTGCCAGCAGGGCAGGCGGCGCCTCCTACAATGAGCAGTTCTTC.

This clonotype has just a few counts. J is TRBJ1-1 and V is TRBV15; D gene unclear. This CDR3 spans 13 amino acids. CDR1 LNHNV and CDR2 YYDKDF come from the germline V gene (reference sequence). V shed 4 bases and J shed 4 bases, with 10 bases lying between them. CDR3 residues: CATSNFRGTEAFF. The CDR3 bases are TGTGCCACCAGCAATTTCCGGGGCACTGAAGCTTTCTTT.

The chain has TRBV29-1 and TRBJ2-5, with D unclear. CDR3 length: 10 amino acids. CDR1 and CDR2 (germline): SQVTM, ANQGSEA. Between the trimmed V and J ends, which lost 6 bases and 1 base, there was a span of 3 bases. Written as DNA, the CDR3 is TGCAGCGTCAGCCAAGAGACCCAGTACTTC. It yields the protein CSVSQETQYF.

The CDR3 here is CSARAPRGSYNEQFF. CDR3 DNA: TGCAGTGCTAGAGCCCCCAGGGGGTCGTACAATGAGCAGTTCTTC. The V and J genes are TRBV20-1 and TRBJ2-1; 7 bases line up with TRBD1. With V trimmed by 1 base and J by 4 bases, 7 bases remained unmatched. The CDR3 contains 15 residues. Per the germline V gene, CDR1 is DFQATT and CDR2 is SNEGSKA (reference sequence).

In this sample, this clonotype turned up once. The V gene is TRBV20-1, the J gene TRBJ2-5, with no clear D. The J call is doubtful: the DNA matches TRBJ2-7 better. CDR3 length: 14 amino acids. In germline, CDR1 is DFQATT, CDR2 SNEGSKA (reference sequence). This chain's CDR3 is CSASSADQQDEQYF. Written as DNA, the CDR3 is TGCAGTGCTAGTTCGGCGGATCAGCAGGACGAGCAGTACTTC.